Listed below are T cell receptor beta chains from one sample, sequenced in a study of siplizumab effects on memory and regulatory T cells. Here immunoSEQ multiplex PCR was the method, and the copy in TCRdb shows in-frame clones only, minus some. The table includes some 100,000 clones, 93% detected once. Sequencing used CD8+ T cells sorted from blood. The source of these receptors is a human donor in good health. The CDR3 runs from the conserved cysteine through the conserved F or W. The D gene is left open where the match is weak. Clone size is shown for a subset of rows, as once, few, many or a class of expanded clone.

>NA|NA|TRBV19|TRBJ1-5
TGTGCCAGTACCCCCCAGGGATTTAGGCCCCAGCATTTT
CASTPQGFRPQHF
>TRBD2|NA|TRBV27|TRBJ2-5
TGTGCCAGCAGTGAGTCTAGCGGGTTCCAAGAGACCCAGTACTTC
CASSESSGFQETQYF
>NA|NA|TRBV29-1|TRBJ1-2
TGCAGCGTTGTCCAGCAGGACTATGGCTACACCTTC
CSVVQQDYGYTF
>NA|NA|TRBV2|TRBJ1-1
TGTGCCAGCACGGGACCGATGAACACTGAAGCTTTCTTT
CASTGPMNTEAFF
>TRBD2|NA|TRBV4-1|TRBJ2-3
TGCGCCAGCAGGCCGGGACTATCCACTGGTACGCAGTATTTT
CASRPGLSTGTQYF
>TRBD1|NA|TRBV4-1|TRBJ1-2
TGCGCCAGCAGCCGGGCAGGGGGTAACTATGGCTACACCTTC
CASSRAGGNYGYTF
>TRBD1|NA|TRBV4-1|TRBJ1-4
TGCGCCAGCAGGCTGGACAGGGGTTACGCGCAGGGAGGGGAACTGTTTTTT
CASRLDRGYAQGGELFF
>TRBD1|NA|TRBV4-1|TRBJ1-1
TGCGCCAGCAGCCAAGGGACAGGGGGAAGTACTGAAGCTTTCTTT
CASSQGTGGSTEAFF
>NA|once|TRBV4-3|TRBJ2-7
TGCGCCAGCAGCCAGGGGGTTCGCTCCTACGAGCAGTACTTC
CASSQGVRSYEQYF
>NA|NA|TRBV14|TRBJ2-1
TGTGCCAGCAGCCTCCACTCTAGGTATGAGCAGTTCTTC
CASSLHSRYEQFF
>TRBD1|NA|TRBV27|TRBJ2-7
TGTGCCAGCAGTTTTGGGACAGGGGGCTACGAGCAGTACTTC
CASSFGTGGYEQYF
>TRBD1|NA|TRBV27|TRBJ2-7
TGTGCCAGCAGTTTATCGGGGACAGGGTACTACGAGCAGTACTTC
CASSLSGTGYYEQYF
>TRBD2|NA|TRBV5-1|TRBJ2-7
TGCGCCAGCAGCTACGGCCTAGCGGAGGCCTACGAGCAGTACTTC
CASSYGLAEAYEQYF
>NA|NA|TRBV9|TRBJ2-1
TGTGCCAGCAGCGATGGGGATATCTCCTACAATGAGCAGTTCTTC
CASSDGDISYNEQFF
>NA|NA|TRBV4-1|TRBJ1-1
TGCGCCAGCAGCCGAGATACGAGCCAAGCTTTCTTT
CASSRDTSQAFF
>NA|NA|TRBV6-5|TRBJ1-1
TGTGCCAGCAGACGGGACCAAGGGATCACTGAAGCTTTCTTT
CASRRDQGITEAFF
>NA|NA|TRBV4-1|TRBJ1-4
TGCGCCAGCAGCCAAGATCCCGGGGGCCGGGATATATTGGTGTTTTTT
CASSQDPGGRDILVFF
>NA|NA|TRBV29-1|TRBJ2-1
TGCAGCGTTCTACACGCCCAGAGCTCCTACAATGAGCAGTTCTTC
CSVLHAQSSYNEQFF
>TRBD1|NA|TRBV6-5|TRBJ2-1
TGTGCCAGCAGGCCGAGGACAGGGGGCCACAATGAGCAGTTCTTC
CASRPRTGGHNEQFF
>NA|NA|TRBV11-2|TRBJ2-7
TGTGCCAGCAGCTTAGTCTGGCACGAGCAGTACTTC
CASSLVWHEQYF
>NA|NA|TRBV28|TRBJ1-5
TGTGCCAGCAGTTTACCAGGCGAGGGCAATCAGCCCCAGCATTTT
CASSLPGEGNQPQHF
>TRBD1|NA|TRBV5-8|TRBJ1-1
TGTGCCAGCACCACTAGCGGAGGGGGCCGAACTGAAGCTTTCTTT
CASTTSGGGRTEAFF
>NA|NA|TRBV7-9|TRBJ1-2
TGTGCCAGCAGCCCCGGACGCAGTAACTATGGCTACACCTTC
CASSPGRSNYGYTF
>NA|once|TRBV19|TRBJ1-2
TGTGCCAGTAGTCTTGGTGACTATGGCTACACCTTC
CASSLGDYGYTF
>TRBD2|NA|TRBV7-6|TRBJ2-5
TGTGCCAGCAGCTTAGCTAGCGGGATTGGCCAAGAGACCCAGTACTTC
CASSLASGIGQETQYF
>TRBD1|NA|TRBV29-1|TRBJ2-5
TGCAGCGCACTCCCAGGGGGCGGGGAGACCCAGTACTTC
CSALPGGGETQYF